This TCR beta chain emerged from a study of CD8+ T cells in alopecia areata. The germline CDR1 and CDR2 sequences are MNHEY and SVGAGI. This CDR3 has 13 residues. V dropped 8 bases and J dropped 11; count of bases not matched to a gene: 13. The treatment denotes: oral pan-JAK inhibitor, 5-10 mg twice daily. Researchers took lesional scalp punch biopsies and peripheral blood from people who were alopecia areata patients. RNA extraction and reverse transcription yielded cDNA as sequencing template. Data came from immunoSEQ multiplex PCR; TCRdb stores just in-frame clones and leaves some out. This table has approximately 180,000 clones, roughly three fifths appearing once.

The sequence came from a human donor with alopecia areata. The chain has TRBV6-5 and TRBJ1-2; 8 nucleotides line up with TRBD1. This specimen consisted of CD4+ T cells sorted from blood, obtained at approximately week 50, from a patient treated with tofacitinib. The CDR3 region has the DNA TGTGCCAGCCGAGCAGGGAACAGGGGGAGATACACCTTC. It encodes CASRAGNRGRYTF.